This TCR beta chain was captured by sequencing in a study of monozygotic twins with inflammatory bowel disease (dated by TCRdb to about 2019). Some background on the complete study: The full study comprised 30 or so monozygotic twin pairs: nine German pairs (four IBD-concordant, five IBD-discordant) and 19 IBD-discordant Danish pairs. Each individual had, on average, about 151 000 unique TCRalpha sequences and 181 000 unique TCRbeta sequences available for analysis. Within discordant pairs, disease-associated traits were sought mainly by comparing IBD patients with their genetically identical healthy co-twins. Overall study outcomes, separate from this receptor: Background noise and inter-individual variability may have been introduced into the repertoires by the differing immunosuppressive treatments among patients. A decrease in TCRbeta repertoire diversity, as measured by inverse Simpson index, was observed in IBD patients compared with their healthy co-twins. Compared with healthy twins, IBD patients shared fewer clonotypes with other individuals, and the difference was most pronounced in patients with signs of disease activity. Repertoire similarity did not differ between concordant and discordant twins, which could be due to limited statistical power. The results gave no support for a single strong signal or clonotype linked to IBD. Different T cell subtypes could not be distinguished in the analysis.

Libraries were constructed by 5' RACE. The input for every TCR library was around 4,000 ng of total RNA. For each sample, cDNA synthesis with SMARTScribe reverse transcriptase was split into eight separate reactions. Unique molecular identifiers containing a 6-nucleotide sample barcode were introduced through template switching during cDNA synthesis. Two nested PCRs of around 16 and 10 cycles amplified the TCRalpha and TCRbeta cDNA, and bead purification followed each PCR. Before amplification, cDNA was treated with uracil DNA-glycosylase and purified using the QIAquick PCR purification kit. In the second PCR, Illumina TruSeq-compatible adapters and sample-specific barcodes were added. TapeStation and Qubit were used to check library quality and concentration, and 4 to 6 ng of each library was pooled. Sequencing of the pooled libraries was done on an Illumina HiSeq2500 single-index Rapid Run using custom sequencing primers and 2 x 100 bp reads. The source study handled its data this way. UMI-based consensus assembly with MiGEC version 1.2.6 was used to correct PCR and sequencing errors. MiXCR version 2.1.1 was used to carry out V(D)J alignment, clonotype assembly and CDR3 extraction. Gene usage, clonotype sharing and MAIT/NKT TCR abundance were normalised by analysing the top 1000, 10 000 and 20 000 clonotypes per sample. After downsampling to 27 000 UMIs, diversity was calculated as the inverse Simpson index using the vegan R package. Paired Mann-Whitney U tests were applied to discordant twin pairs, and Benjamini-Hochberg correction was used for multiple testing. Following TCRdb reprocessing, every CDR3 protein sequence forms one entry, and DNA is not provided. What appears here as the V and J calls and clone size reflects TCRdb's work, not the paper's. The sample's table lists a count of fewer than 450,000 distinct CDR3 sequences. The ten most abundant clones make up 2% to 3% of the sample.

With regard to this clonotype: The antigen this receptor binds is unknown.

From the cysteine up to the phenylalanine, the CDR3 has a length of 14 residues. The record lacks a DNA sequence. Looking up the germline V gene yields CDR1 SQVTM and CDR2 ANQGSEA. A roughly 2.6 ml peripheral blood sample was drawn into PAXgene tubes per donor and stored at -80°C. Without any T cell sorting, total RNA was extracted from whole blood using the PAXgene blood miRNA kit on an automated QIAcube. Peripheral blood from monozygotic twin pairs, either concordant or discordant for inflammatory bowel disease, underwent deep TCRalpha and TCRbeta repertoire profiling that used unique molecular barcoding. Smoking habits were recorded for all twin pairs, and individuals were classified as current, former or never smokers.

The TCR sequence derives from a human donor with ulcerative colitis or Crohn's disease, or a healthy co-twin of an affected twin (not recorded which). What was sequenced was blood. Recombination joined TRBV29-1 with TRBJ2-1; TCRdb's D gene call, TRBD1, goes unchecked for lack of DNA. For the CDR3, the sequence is CSVSQGRLYNEQFF.